This T cell receptor (beta chain) was sequenced in a study of blood T cell repertoires in COVID-19. Background on the study: Sample material is recorded as cDNA or gDNA derived from T cells, B-cell-depleted T cells, or PBMCs.

With regard to this clone: The junction differs from germline at one of its ends, possibly a read error.

Germline loops: CDR1 LNHDA, CDR2 SQIVND (reference sequence). The CDR3 consists of 13 residues. In the source study's methods: Estimation of nucleated cell counts was performed using reference gene primer amplification. TCRdb's copy holds only in-frame clones and misses some; the assay was immunoSEQ multiplex PCR. V and J calls and clone size follow that table, whereas D and trimming were derived from the DNA. This sample carries tens of thousands of clones, 88% of them seen once, and the ten largest clones take roughly a tenth. This clonotype was obtained from a human donor in a cohort sampled during active COVID-19. The sequenced material came from peripheral blood. The chain links TRBV19 to TRBJ2-1; D unresolved. CDR3 residues: CASHHGSHNEQFF. CDR3 DNA: TGTGCCAGCCACCATGGCTCCCACAATGAGCAGTTCTTC.